The 15 T cell receptor beta chains below come from one sample, sequenced in a study of early stage breast cancer tumors. This table comes from immunoSEQ multiplex PCR, and its TCRdb copy is limited to in-frame clones, with some not included. This table holds some 72,000 clones, around four fifths found once. The sample consisted of blood. The receptors were gathered from a person in their sixties with breast cancer.

This clone was seen a few times. This chain links TRBV10-3 with TRBJ2-7; D gene uncertain. V dropped 1 base and J dropped 4 bases, with 8 bases sitting between them. Germline values: CDR1 ENHRY, CDR2 SYGVKD. The CDR3 covers 13 residues. The CDR3 DNA follows: TGTGCCATCAGTGAGTTTACTGCATACGAGCAGTACTTC. It specifies CAISEFTAYEQYF.

J is TRBJ2-2 and V is TRBV5-4; 7 bases align to TRBD1. V shed 6 bases, J shed 5 bases, and the junction held 13 bases outside the gene matches. The CDR3 extends over 16 amino acids. The germline gives CDR1 SGHNT, CDR2 YYREEE (reference sequence). CDR3 in amino acids: CASTHARDRRTGELFF. CDR3 DNA sequence: TGTGCCAGCACCCACGCCCGGGACAGACGGACCGGGGAGCTGTTTTTT.

The genes are TRBV10-3 and TRBJ2-3, with unresolved D. The CDR3 runs 13 residues. Trimming took 7 bases from V and 0 from J, leaving 8 bases between them. Germline V gene data show CDR1 as ENHRY and CDR2 as SYGVKD. The CDR3 DNA sequence: TGTGCCATCATGTCCGACAGCACAGATACGCAGTATTTT. Amino acid sequence: CAIMSDSTDTQYF.

The chain uses TRBV2 and TRBJ2-3, with D tentatively TRBD2 (5 bases). Germline V gene data show CDR1 as SNHLY and CDR2 as FYNNEI. Trimming removed 8 bases at V and 3 bases at J, with 15 bases between. This CDR3 contains 14 residues. The CDR3 DNA reads TGTGCCAGCTCGTTAACTAGACTAACAGATACGCAGTATTTT. Residues: CASSLTRLTDTQYF. Supplemented by reference TRBV2 and TRBJ2-3, the full variable domain reads EPEVTQTPSHQVTQMGQEVILRCVPISNHLYFYWYRQILGQKVEFLVSFYNNEISEKSEIFDDQFSVERPDGSNFTLKIRSTKLEDSAMYFCASSLTRLTDTQYFGPGTRLTVL.

In its sample, this clone was seen a few times. This chain links TRBV19 with TRBJ2-5; TRBD2 is a possible D gene (6 bases). The CDR3 totals 14 residues. V lost 5 bases, J lost 2 bases, and 12 bases lay in between. The germline CDR1 and CDR2 sequences are LNHDA and SQIVND (reference sequence). CDR3 region: CASSASASQETQYF. The CDR3 bases are TGTGCCAGTAGTGCTAGCGCGTCTCAAGAGACCCAGTACTTC.

The chain has TRBV18 and TRBJ2-7, with a possible D match to TRBD1 (5 bases). Germline lookup yields CDR1 KGHSH and CDR2 LQKENI. Trimming took off 3 bases at V and 4 bases at J, with 10 bases between the two ends. This CDR3 has 13 residues. The CDR3 region has the DNA TGTGCCAGCTCACCTTCAGGGTTGTACGAGCAGTACTTC. Protein product: CASSPSGLYEQYF.

This clone has just one count. The gene calls are TRBV19 and TRBJ1-5; TRBD1 agrees at 7 bases. The CDR3 runs 11 residues. The J segment lost 9 bases and the V segment lost 6 bases, leaving 2 bases of the junction unmatched. In germline, CDR1 is LNHDA, CDR2 SQIVND (reference sequence). Written as DNA, the CDR3 is TGTGCCAGTAGATCAGGGGGGCCCCAGCATTTT. Protein sequence: CASRSGGPQHF.

This chain uses TRBV11-2 with TRBJ2-7; 8 nucleotides align to TRBD1. The trim removed 1 base at V and 4 bases at J, leaving 6 bases unmatched. Germline V CDR1 and CDR2: SGHAT, FQNNGV. CDR3 length equals 15 residues. The CDR3 reads CASSLGQGPEYEQYF. As DNA, the CDR3 is TGTGCCAGCAGCTTAGGACAGGGGCCGGAGTACGAGCAGTACTTC.

This chain uses TRBV2 with TRBJ1-1; D might be TRBD1 (5 bases). Germline lookup yields CDR1 SNHLY and CDR2 FYNNEI. The ends were cut back, 8 bases at V and 0 bases at J, with 16 bases in the middle. The CDR3 totals 15 residues. CDR3 protein: CASAVPLGVNTEAFF. The CDR3 nucleotides are TGTGCCAGCGCCGTTCCTTTGGGGGTGAACACTGAAGCTTTCTTT.

This chain connects TRBV19 to TRBJ1-1; 7 bases are a match to TRBD1. Germline lookup yields CDR1 LNHDA and CDR2 SQIVND (reference sequence). The CDR3 has 11 residues. Trimming took 6 bases from V and 7 from J; bases not matched to a gene: 2. This CDR3 reads CASRGTVEAFF. The CDR3 coding sequence is TGTGCCAGTAGAGGGACAGTTGAAGCTTTCTTT. The entire variable domain, with the rest obtained from reference TRBV19 and TRBJ1-1, is as follows: DGGITQSPKYLFRKEGQNVTLSCEQNLNHDAMYWYRQDPGQGLRLIYYSQIVNDFQKGDIAEGYSVSREKKESFPLTVTSAQKNPTAFYLCASRGTVEAFFGQGTRLTVV.

This rearrangement joins TRBV5-1 to TRBJ2-5, with 7 bases lining up with TRBD1. The CDR3 spans 15 residues. From germline, CDR1 is SGHRS and CDR2 YFSETQ. Unmatched junction bases numbered 8, after V lost 2 bases and J lost 4 bases. CDR3 nucleotides: TGCGCCAGCAGCTTCTCTACAGGGGCCGGAGAGACCCAGTACTTC. As protein: CASSFSTGAGETQYF.

The rearrangement joins TRBV4-2 to TRBJ2-3; D possibly matches TRBD1 or TRBD2 (5 bases each). V dropped 0 bases and J dropped 3 bases, with 10 bases sitting between them. Germline lookup yields CDR1 LGHNA and CDR2 YNFKEQ. The CDR3 consists of 15 residues. CDR3 in amino acids: CASSQERGLTDTQYF. The CDR3 DNA reads TGTGCCAGCAGCCAAGAGAGGGGTTTAACAGATACGCAGTATTTT.

The chain has TRBV11-2 and TRBJ2-2; D uncertain. Germline assignment: CDR1 SGHAT and CDR2 FQNNGV. The CDR3 consists of 13 residues. Trimming pared 5 bases from V and 6 bases from J, leaving 10 bases between. Here the CDR3 reads CASSETRPGELFF. CDR3 coding DNA: TGTGCCAGCAGCGAAACCCGGCCCGGGGAGCTGTTTTTT.

V gene TRBV6-1 combines with J gene TRBJ2-7; the D gene is possibly TRBD2 (5 bases). Per germline, CDR1 MNHNS and CDR2 SASEGT. Trimming stripped 2 bases from V and 2 bases from J, with 10 bases between. The CDR3 is 14 residues long. The CDR3 spells CASSEYYGTYEQYF. In DNA form, the CDR3 reads TGTGCCAGCAGTGAATATTACGGGACCTACGAGCAGTACTTC.

V usage is TRBV11-2 and J usage is TRBJ2-1; D is unresolved. Germline V gene sequence: CDR1 SGHAT, CDR2 FQNNGV. Trimming pared 1 base from V and 10 bases from J, leaving 5 bases between. The CDR3 loop spans 11 amino acids. The DNA of the CDR3 is TGTGCCAGCAGCTTAGCAGGCGAGCAGTTCTTC. It is translated as CASSLAGEQFF.